This TCR beta chain is from a study of blood T cell repertoires in COVID-19 (dated by TCRdb to between 2020 and 2021). In the study overall: The collaborator samples originated in the United States, Italy and Spain and spanned the acute and convalescent phases of COVID-19. The prospective study material was composed of cDNA or gDNA derived from T cells, B-cell-depleted T cells, or PBMCs. Subjects who had been exposed to COVID-19, were actively infected with it, or had recovered from it provided the deeply sampled blood TCRbeta repertoires that made up the dataset. A freely available public database, intended as a resource for researchers studying the immune response to SARS-CoV-2, is where the repertoires were released. The samples were drawn from the first 160 participants of the ongoing ImmuneRACE study and from under 1,500 subjects provided by 6 global collaborators. Sample metadata almost always included a de-identified subject ID, COVID-19 status, age in years and sex. Where available, HLA class I and class II types were obtained from metadata supplied by the sample provider rather than from assay-based typing. Points the paper makes about the study in general: The amount of clinical and demographic metadata varied by source and participant and was provided uncurated.

The collaborating institutions used their own protocols to collect whole blood in K2EDTA tubes. Collaborator samples were shipped for TCRbeta analysis as frozen whole blood, isolated PBMCs, or DNA extracted from either sample type. Comments on this clone: Its antigen specificity is not known. Per-nucleotide qualities are absent, and no much larger clonotype sits a single base away.

The immunoSEQ Assay, a bias-controlled multiplex PCR, was used to amplify TCRbeta CDR3 regions from genomic DNA. Under the source paper's analysis protocol: Within the assay, amplification of reference gene primers was used to estimate how many nucleated cells each sample contained. Sequence reads were collapsed and filtered to measure the absolute abundance of every unique TCRbeta CDR3 rearrangement. Productive Simpson clonality was computed per sample as the square root of Simpson's diversity index over productive rearrangements. The table was pulled from immuneACCESS by TCRdb, which kept in-frame rearrangements only. Such tables lose some clones; where checked, under half of the loss comes from unresolved V genes, and the rest has no known cause. V, J and clone size are taken as reported in that table, and D and trimming were inferred from the DNA itself. A total of tens of thousands of clones appear in this sample, less than 90% of them only once. Together, the top ten hold over 9.5% of the sample.

This receptor was obtained from a human donor in a cohort sampled during active COVID-19. Sequenced input: peripheral blood.

Here the CDR3 is given as CASSQRTSSHNEQFF. The bases are TGTGCCAGCAGCCAACGGACTAGCAGCCACAATGAGCAGTTCTTC. The rearrangement combines TRBV3-1 (or the pseudogene TRBV3-2) with TRBJ2-1, and TRBD2 matches 8 of the central bases. From a lookup of the germline V gene (reference sequence), CDR1 and CDR2 are LGHDT and YNNKEL. Trimming removed 2 bases from V and 5 bases from J; the gene matches leave 5 bases unexplained. The CDR3 goes from the cysteine to the phenylalanine over 15 residues. Only the CDR3 DNA is retained, 45 bases long and in frame from the first base.